The entry below describes one T cell receptor (beta chain). This entry comes from a study of blood T cell repertoires in COVID-19. Study-level background: There were acute and convalescent COVID-19 samples, and they came from the United States, Italy and Spain. PBMCs, B-cell-depleted T cells, or T cells provided the cDNA or gDNA that made up the material.

Authors' data handling: Researchers report that nucleated cell counts were estimated from reference gene primer amplification. Libraries were prepared by immunoSEQ multiplex PCR; TCRdb keeps only in-frame clonotypes and omits some of them. V, J and clone size are taken as reported in that table, and D and trimming were inferred from the DNA itself. The sample includes nearly 80,000 clones, 84% of them seen just once. This CDR3 has 14 residues. The V gene's germline CDR1 is SNHLY and CDR2 FYNNEI. Trimming stripped 6 bases from V and 2 bases from J, with 14 bases between. Sequenced material: peripheral blood. The rearrangement links TRBV2 to TRBJ2-7; D is perhaps TRBD2 (5 bases). The TCR was taken from a man between 45 and 60 years old with acute or convalescent COVID-19. In nucleotides, the CDR3 is TGTGCCAGCAGACTGAGCCCGGGGACCTACGAGCAGTACTTC. Translation gives CASRLSPGTYEQYF.